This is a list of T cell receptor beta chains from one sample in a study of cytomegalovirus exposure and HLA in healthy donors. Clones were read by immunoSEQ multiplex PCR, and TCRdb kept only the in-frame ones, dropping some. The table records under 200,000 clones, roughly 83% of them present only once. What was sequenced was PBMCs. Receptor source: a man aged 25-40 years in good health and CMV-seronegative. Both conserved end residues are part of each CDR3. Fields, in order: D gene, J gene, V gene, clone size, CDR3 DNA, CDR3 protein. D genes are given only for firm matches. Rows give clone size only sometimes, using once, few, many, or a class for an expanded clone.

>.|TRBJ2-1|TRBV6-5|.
TGTGCCAGCAGCCTCGGAAGGGGCGTGATAAATGAGCAGTTCTTC
CASSLGRGVINEQFF
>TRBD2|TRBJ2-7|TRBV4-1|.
TGCGCCAGCAGCCAGGGACTAGCGGGCCGCTACGAGCAGTACTTC
CASSQGLAGRYEQYF
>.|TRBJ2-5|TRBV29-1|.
TGCAGCGTTCTTCGAGGCACCCAAGAGACCCAGTACTTC
CSVLRGTQETQYF
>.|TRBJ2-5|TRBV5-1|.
TGCGCCAGCAGCTCCCATAATCGACAGGTGGAGACCCAGTACTTC
CASSSHNRQVETQYF
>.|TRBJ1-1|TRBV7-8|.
TGTGCCAGCAGCTTAGGGCGCGTGGGCTCTGAAGCTTTCTTT
CASSLGRVGSEAFF
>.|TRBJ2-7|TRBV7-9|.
TGTGCCAGCAGCTTAGTTGGAGGGGCTTCCTACGAGCAGTACTTC
CASSLVGGASYEQYF
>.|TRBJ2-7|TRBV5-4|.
TGTGCCAGCAGCTTGCGTCAGAACTACGAGCAGTACTTC
CASSLRQNYEQYF
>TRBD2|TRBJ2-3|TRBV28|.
TGTGCCAGCACTGGGGGGGACACAGATACGCAGTATTTT
CASTGGDTDTQYF
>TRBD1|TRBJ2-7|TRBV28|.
TGTGCCAGCAGCCAAGACAGGGAACTTAGTACCTACGAGCAGTACTTC
CASSQDRELSTYEQYF
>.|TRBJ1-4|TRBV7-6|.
TGTGCCAGCAGCTTTCGGTCACAAGGTGCAGGGCGGCGTGAAAAACTGTTTTTT
CASSFRSQGAGRREKLFF
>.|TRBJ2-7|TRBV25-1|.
TGTGCCAGCAGTGACATCTACGAGCAGTACTTC
CASSDIYEQYF
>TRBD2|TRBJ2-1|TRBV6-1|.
TGTGCCAGCAGCGGCGGACTAGCCTACAATGAGCAGTTCTTC
CASSGGLAYNEQFF
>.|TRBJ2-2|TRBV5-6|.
TGTGCCAGCAGCGCTCGCTACCCTAACACCGGGGAGCTGTTTTTT
CASSARYPNTGELFF
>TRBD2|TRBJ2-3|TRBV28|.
TGTGCCAGCAGTAACCCGGGGGGTTCACCAGATACGCAGTATTTT
CASSNPGGSPDTQYF
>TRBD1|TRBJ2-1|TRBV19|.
TGTGCCAGTAGCAGACGCGACAGGGGGCTCCCTGAGCAGTTCTTC
CASSRRDRGLPEQFF
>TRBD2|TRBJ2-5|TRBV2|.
TGTGCCAGCAGTGATGGGAGGGGATTAGCCCAAGTAACCCAGTACTTC
CASSDGRGLAQVTQYF
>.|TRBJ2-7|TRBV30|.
TGTGCCTGGAGTTTCAGTGACGAGCAGTACTTC
CAWSFSDEQYF
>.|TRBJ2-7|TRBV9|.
TGTGCCAGCAGCGTAGCCGCAGTCCCTTTTTCCTACGAGCAGTACTTC
CASSVAAVPFSYEQYF
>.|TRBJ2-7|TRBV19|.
TGTGCCAGTAGTACCCCAGGGTTAAGTAGCGAGCAGTACTTC
CASSTPGLSSEQYF
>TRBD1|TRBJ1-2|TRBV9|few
TGTGCCAGCAGCGTCTCGACACCGAACAGGGGCGGCCTGGATGGCTACACCTTC
CASSVSTPNRGGLDGYTF
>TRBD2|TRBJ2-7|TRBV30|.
TGTGCCTGGAGCCCCGGGACTAGCGGGCACGAGCAGTACTTC
CAWSPGTSGHEQYF
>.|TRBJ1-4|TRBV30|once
TGTGCCTGGAGCCCCGGGTCGACGAGGGAAAAACTGTTTTTT
CAWSPGSTREKLFF
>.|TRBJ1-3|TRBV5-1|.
TGCGCCAGCAGCATCGTGACAGGTCGAAACACCATATATTTT
CASSIVTGRNTIYF
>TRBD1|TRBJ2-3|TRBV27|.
TGTGCCAGCAGACGACAGGGGACTGCCCTTGTAACGCAGTATTTT
CASRRQGTALVTQYF
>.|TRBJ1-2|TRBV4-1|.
TGCGCCAGCAGCCAAGAAGGAGGGGCGGGCTATGGCTACACCTTC
CASSQEGGAGYGYTF
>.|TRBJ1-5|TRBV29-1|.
TGCAGCGTTGCGGATCAGCCCCAGCATTTT
CSVADQPQHF
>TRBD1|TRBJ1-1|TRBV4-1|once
TGCGCCAGCAGCCCCAGCCCGACAGGGGGCACTGAAGCTTTCTTT
CASSPSPTGGTEAFF
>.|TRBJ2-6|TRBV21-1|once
TGTGCCAGCAGCAAACTAGCGGGAGCAAGCTCTGGGGCCAACGTCCTGACTTTC
CASSKLAGASSGANVLTF
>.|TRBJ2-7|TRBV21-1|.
TGTGCCAGCAGCAAAGGCTCCTGGCCCTACGAGCAGTACTTC
CASSKGSWPYEQYF
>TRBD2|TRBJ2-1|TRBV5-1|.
TGCGCCAGCAGCTTGGTACTAGCGGGAGAGCAGTTCTTC
CASSLVLAGEQFF
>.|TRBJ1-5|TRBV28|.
TGTGCCAGCTCCAGCTGGGGGGATCAGCCCCAGCATTTT
CASSSWGDQPQHF
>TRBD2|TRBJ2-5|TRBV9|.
TGTGCCAGCAGCGACCTAGCGGGAGTGGGGGGGGCCCAGTACTTC
CASSDLAGVGGAQYF
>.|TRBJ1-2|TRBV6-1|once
TGTGCCAGCAGATTACTGAGGGCTGATGGCTACACCTTC
CASRLLRADGYTF
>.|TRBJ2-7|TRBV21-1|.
TGTGCCAGCAGCATCGATTTCTACGAGCAGTACTTC
CASSIDFYEQYF
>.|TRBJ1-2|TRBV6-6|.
TGTGCCAGCACCCATGAGGATGGCTACACCTTC
CASTHEDGYTF
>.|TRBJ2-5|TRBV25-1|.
TGTGCCAGCAGCCCCGGCGGCAGCGGGCCCCGCTACCAAGAGACCCAGTACTTC
CASSPGGSGPRYQETQYF
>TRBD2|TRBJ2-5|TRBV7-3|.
TGTGCCAGCAGCCCCCTAGCGGGAGGGGGGCAAGAGACCCAGTACTTC
CASSPLAGGGQETQYF
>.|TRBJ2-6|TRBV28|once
TGTGCCAGCAGTCCCCCCCCGGAGGCTCCGTTTATTTCTGGGGCCAACGTCCTGACTTTC
CASSPPPEAPFISGANVLTF
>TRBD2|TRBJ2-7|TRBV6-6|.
TGTGCCAGCAGCCTTAGCGGGGCGGGGTACGAGCAGTACTTC
CASSLSGAGYEQYF
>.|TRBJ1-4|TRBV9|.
TGTGCCAGCAGCGTAAACAAGGAAGCGATAAAACTGTTTTTT
CASSVNKEAIKLFF
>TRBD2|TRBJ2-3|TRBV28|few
TGTGCCAGCTATACTACTAGCGGGGGCCCCCTTTCCACAGATACGCAGTATTTT
CASYTTSGGPLSTDTQYF
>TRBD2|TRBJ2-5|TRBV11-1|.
TGTGCCAGCAGCTTCAGCGGGACTACCTTGGAGACCCAGTACTTC
CASSFSGTTLETQYF
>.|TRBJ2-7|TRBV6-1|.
TGTGCCAGCAGTGTCGACAGTGGATACGAGCAGTACTTC
CASSVDSGYEQYF
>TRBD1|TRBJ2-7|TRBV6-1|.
TGTGCCAGTACCTACAGGGACACAGGGGTGGGAGAGCAGTACTTC
CASTYRDTGVGEQYF
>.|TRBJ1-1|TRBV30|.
TGTGCCTCGCATTACAGGATGAACACTGAAGCTTTCTTT
CASHYRMNTEAFF
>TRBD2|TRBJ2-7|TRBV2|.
TGTGCCAGCAGTGAAGGGCGGGGGAGCTCCTACGAGCAGTACTTC
CASSEGRGSSYEQYF
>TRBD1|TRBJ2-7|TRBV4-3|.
TGCGCCAGCAGCCAAGGACAGGGGTCCTACGAGCAGTACTTC
CASSQGQGSYEQYF
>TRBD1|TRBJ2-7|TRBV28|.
TGTGCCAGCAGTTCGGGACAGAACCCCTACGAGCAGTACTTC
CASSSGQNPYEQYF
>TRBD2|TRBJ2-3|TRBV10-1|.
TGCGCCAGCAGTGAGTCTCTAGCGGCTAGCACAGATACGCAGTATTTT
CASSESLAASTDTQYF